Listed below are T cell receptor beta chains from one sample, sequenced in a study of T cells in Graves' hyperthyroidism and ophthalmopathy. TCRdb analysed the multiplex PCR reads with MiXCR anew, one entry per CDR3 protein. This sample yields just under 750,000 distinct CDR3 sequences, of which about a third are seen a single time; around 30% belongs to the top ten. Sequencing used blood. The receptors originated from a woman in her forties with Graves' hyperthyroidism. Both conserved end residues are part of each CDR3. D genes are given only for firm matches. Size tells how often a clone was seen (once, few, many) or the class of an expanded clone, and some rows leave it out.

j_call clone_size v_call d_call cdr3_nt cdr3_aa
TRBJ2-2 many TRBV7-6 TRBD1 TGTGCCAGCAGCTTAGGGGGACAGGGGACGAACACCGGGGAGCTGTTTTTT CASSLGGQGTNTGELFF
TRBJ2-5 - TRBV7-9 TRBD2 TGTGCCAGCAGTCTAGACTCCGCGGGAGGAGAGACCCAGTACTTC CASSLDSAGGETQYF
TRBJ2-6 many TRBV9 TRBD1 TGTGCCAGCAACCAGGACAGGGTTGGGGCCAACGTCCTGACTTTC CASNQDRVGANVLTF
TRBJ2-2 once TRBV7-9 - TGTGCCAGCAGCCCAGGGTGGGGGAACACCGGGGAGCTGTTTTTT CASSPGWGNTGELFF
TRBJ1-1 many TRBV7-9 - TGTGCCAGCAGCTCATACAGGGATAGGGACACTGAAGCTTTCTTT CASSSYRDRDTEAFF
TRBJ1-1 few TRBV7-9 TRBD1 TGTGCCAGCAGCCCTGTAGGGACAGGGACTGAAGCTTTCTTT CASSPVGTGTEAFF
TRBJ1-1 once TRBV29-1 - TGCAGCGTTGATACCCTGAACACTGAGGCTTTCTTT CSVDTLNTEAFF
TRBJ1-5 many TRBV7-6 TRBD1 TGTGCCAGCAGCGCGTACAGGGGAGACCAGCCCCAGCATTTT CASSAYRGDQPQHF
TRBJ2-7 - TRBV7-9 - TGTGCCAGCAGCTTGTTTTCCACGACCTACGAGCTGTACTTC CASSLFSTTYELYF
TRBJ2-3 - TRBV25-1 - TGTGCCAGCAGTCGTGGACAGACGATGAGCACAGATACGCAGTATTTT CASSRGQTMSTDTQYF
TRBJ2-7 - TRBV4-3 - TGCGCCAGCGGCCAAGTGCAGGGGGGGGTCAACGAGCAGTACTTC CASGQVQGGVNEQYF
TRBJ1-4 - TRBV2 - TGTGCCAGCAGTGCCAGCAGCCAAGCAGAAGGTGAAAAACTGTTTTTT CASSASSQAEGEKLFF
TRBJ2-7 - TRBV7-8 - TGTGCCAGCAGCCCAAACTGGGGGGCGAGTCGTGACGAGCAGTACTTC CASSPNWGASRDEQYF
TRBJ2-1 - TRBV10-3 TRBD1 TGTGCCATCAGGGAGACAGGGAGAGACAATGAGCAGTTCTTC CAIRETGRDNEQFF
TRBJ1-2 many TRBV29-1 - TGCATCGCGGACAGTAACTATGGCTACACCTTC CIADSNYGYTF
TRBJ1-6 few TRBV7-2 - TGTGCCAGCAGCTCTACCCGGGCCCTTAATTCACCCCTCCACTTT CASSSTRALNSPLHF
TRBJ2-7 - TRBV7-2 TRBD2 TGTGCCAGCAGCTTATTCGGCGGGAGCTCCTACGAGCAGTACTTC CASSLFGGSSYEQYF
TRBJ1-2 many TRBV5-4 - TGTGCCAGCAGCGGCTGGAACAGCCACACCTTC CASSGWNSHTF
TRBJ1-2 once TRBV24-1 - TGTGCCACCAGTGACCTAGGGGCCCACTATGGCTACACCTTC CATSDLGAHYGYTF